These 20 T cell receptor beta chains came from one sample sequenced in a study of T cell responses to AZD1222 COVID-19 vaccine. Profiled with immunoSEQ multiplex PCR; TCRdb holds only in-frame clones, not every one. This table holds about 130,000 clones, more than 75% found once. This specimen was peripheral blood, taken on day 0 of AZD1222 vaccination. All receptors come from an adult in good health.

The chain recombines TRBV5-1 with TRBJ1-2; D perhaps matches TRBD1 (5 bases). This CDR3 is 16 amino acids long. V was cut by 5 bases and J by 3 bases, with 20 bases left in between. Germline V gene data show CDR1 as SGHRS and CDR2 as YFSETQ. The CDR3 loop is CASRDWGPTPYYGYTF. The CDR3 DNA sequence: TGCGCCAGCAGGGATTGGGGCCCGACGCCTTACTATGGCTACACCTTC.

This chain uses TRBV19 with TRBJ2-1; 9 bases match TRBD2. The CDR3 sequence is 14 residues long. V gave up 7 bases and J gave up 8 bases; unmatched junction bases: 9. The germline V gene encodes CDR1 LNHDA and CDR2 SQIVND (reference sequence). The CDR3, as DNA: TGTGCCAGTAATGGGGCGGGGGGGCTTTATGAGCAGTTCTTC. It specifies CASNGAGGLYEQFF.

The chain employs TRBV9 and TRBJ2-1; 13 bases map to TRBD2. The CDR3 sequence is 16 residues long. Germline values: CDR1 SGDLS, CDR2 YYNGEE. V lost 4 bases and J lost 7; bases outside the gene matches: 8. For the CDR3, the DNA is TGTGCCAGCAGCTTCTCGGGACTAGCGGGAACGAATGAGCAGTTCTTC. It translates to CASSFSGLAGTNEQFF.

This chain uses TRBV4-3 with TRBJ2-1; a weak D match, TRBD2 (6 bases). The germline V gene has CDR1 LGHNA and CDR2 YSLEER. The CDR3 loop spans 19 amino acids. Between the trimmed V and J ends, which lost 2 bases and 0 bases, there was a span of 20 bases. In DNA form, the CDR3 reads TGCGCCAGCAGCCAATCAATTTCCGGGGGTGTTAGCTCCTACAATGAGCAGTTCTTC. It translates to CASSQSISGGVSSYNEQFF.

The chain has TRBV6-6 and TRBJ1-4, with D possibly matching TRBD1 (5 bases). Germline-derived CDR1 and CDR2 are MNHNY and SVGAGI (reference sequence). The V and J ends lost 4 bases and 5 bases respectively, with 14 bases between them. The CDR3 loop spans 15 amino acids. CDR3 in DNA: TGTGCCAGCAGTTTCCGGGACTCAGGGAATGAAAAACTGTTTTTT. It translates to CASSFRDSGNEKLFF.

V and J are TRBV5-5 and TRBJ2-3, with 10 bases that match TRBD2. V was clipped by 4 bases and J by 6 bases; unmatched bases: 2. In germline, CDR1 is SGHKS, CDR2 YYEKEE (reference sequence). This CDR3 comprises 13 residues. This CDR3 is CASSLAGVDTQYF. The DNA of the CDR3 is TGTGCCAGCAGCCTAGCGGGAGTGGATACGCAGTATTTT.

The V gene is TRBV15, the J gene TRBJ1-2, with D perhaps TRBD1 (5 bases). The V end was cut by 1 base, the J end by 1 base, with 10 bases between. The CDR3 is 15 amino acids. Germline values: CDR1 LNHNV, CDR2 YYDKDF (reference sequence). CDR3 DNA: TGTGCCACCAGCAGAGTAGCGGGGGGTAACTATGGCTACACCTTC. Translating it yields CATSRVAGGNYGYTF.

The chain carries TRBV6-2 or TRBV6-3 and TRBJ2-7; D might be TRBD2 (6 bases). In germline, CDR1 is MNHEY, CDR2 SVGEGT. The CDR3 is 14 amino acids. Trimming took off 2 bases at V and 0 bases at J, with 8 bases between the two ends. This CDR3 reads CASSYTGVSYEQYF. The CDR3 nucleotides are TGTGCCAGCAGTTACACGGGGGTCTCCTACGAGCAGTACTTC.

J is TRBJ2-7 and V is TRBV7-9; 10 bases line up with TRBD1. Germline V gene data show CDR1 as SEHNR and CDR2 as FQNEAQ (reference sequence). The J segment lost 8 bases and the V segment lost 7 bases, leaving 11 bases of the junction unmatched. This CDR3 is built from 14 residues. The CDR3 is CASTPPGQGFKQYF. The CDR3 region has the DNA TGTGCCAGCACCCCCCCGGGACAGGGGTTCAAGCAGTACTTC.

The gene calls are TRBV19 and TRBJ2-5; 10 positions match TRBD2. The CDR3 has 16 amino acids. Germline V gene data show CDR1 as LNHDA and CDR2 as SQIVND (reference sequence). Trimming cost V 3 bases and J 5 bases; bases outside gene matches: 9. Here the CDR3 reads CASSIVAGGPGETQYF. The CDR3 coding sequence is TGTGCCAGTAGTATTGTAGCGGGGGGCCCCGGGGAGACCCAGTACTTC.

This sequence joins TRBV4-1 and TRBJ1-2; D gene uncertain. V was trimmed by 2 bases and J by 0 bases, leaving 10 bases between them. Germline V gives CDR1 MGHRA, CDR2 YSYEKL. The CDR3 is made up of 15 amino acids. CDR3 region: CASSQRPETNYGYTF. In DNA, the CDR3 is TGCGCCAGCAGCCAACGGCCAGAGACTAACTATGGCTACACCTTC.

The chain joins TRBV19 to TRBJ1-1; a weak D match, TRBD1 (6 bases). Germline CDR1 reads LNHDA; CDR2 reads SQIVND (reference sequence). CDR3 length: 15 amino acids. With 3 bases removed from V and 5 bases from J, the gap between germline ends came to 16 bases. The CDR3 is CASSMYSGARTEAFF. The CDR3 DNA reads TGTGCCAGTAGTATGTATTCGGGGGCTCGGACTGAAGCTTTCTTT.

The rearrangement joins TRBV30 to TRBJ1-1, with D perhaps matching TRBD1 (5 bases). Looked up from germline, CDR1 is GTSNPN and CDR2 is SVGIG (reference sequence). V was clipped by 2 bases and J by 7 bases, with 14 bases between them. The length of the CDR3 is 13 residues. Written as DNA, the CDR3 is TGTGCCTGGAGTCCCCATGGCAGGGATGAAGCTTTCTTT. It is translated as CAWSPHGRDEAFF.

This clone was picked up one time. The chain couples TRBV5-1 to TRBJ2-1, with TRBD2 as a possible D gene (6 bases). V was cut by 3 bases and J by 0 bases, with 10 bases left in between. The length of the CDR3 is 15 residues. Germline CDR1 and CDR2: SGHRS and YFSETQ. CDR3 bases: TGCGCCAGCAGCTCGGACGGGAGCTCCTACAATGAGCAGTTCTTC. Translated: CASSSDGSSYNEQFF.

The chain employs TRBV12-3 or TRBV12-4 and TRBJ1-1; the D is unclear. Trimming shortened V by 0 bases and J by 0 bases, and 2 bases separated the two germline ends. The CDR3 spans 13 residues. The DNA for the CDR3 is TGTGCCAGCAGTTTAGCGGTGAACACTGAAGCTTTCTTT. It translates to CASSLAVNTEAFF.

The CDR3 here is CASSLGGGESEQYF. CDR3 sequence (DNA): TGTGCCAGCAGCTTGGGCGGAGGGGAAAGCGAGCAGTACTTC. The chain joins TRBV7-2 to TRBJ2-7; D possibly corresponds to TRBD2 (6 bases). The CDR3 runs 14 residues. Germline V gene lookup returns CDR1 SGHTA and CDR2 FQGNSA. V was cut by 3 bases and J by 6 bases, with 15 bases left in between.

The V and J genes are TRBV5-1 and TRBJ2-2, with TRBD2 matching over 10 bases. With V trimmed by 1 base and J by 2 bases, 5 bases remained unmatched. The CDR3 consists of 17 residues. CDR1 and CDR2 (germline): SGHRS, YFSETQ. CDR3 DNA: TGCGCCAGCAGCTTGATGTTAGCGGGAGGAAACACCGGGGAGCTGTTTTTT. This encodes CASSLMLAGGNTGELFF.

V usage is TRBV27 and J usage is TRBJ1-2; no clear D. The CDR3 contains 13 residues. V was pared by 6 bases and J by 5 bases, with 13 bases between. Germline V gene sequence: CDR1 MNHEY, CDR2 SMNVEV (reference sequence). CDR3 DNA sequence: TGTGCCAGCAGCACTGACCTGGGGTATGGCTACACCTTC. Translating gives CASSTDLGYGYTF.

The V and J genes are TRBV27 and TRBJ2-3; TRBD2 aligns across 12 bases. With V trimmed by 3 bases and J by 3 bases, 7 bases remained unmatched. CDR1 and CDR2 from the germline V gene are MNHEY and SMNVEV (reference sequence). CDR3 length: 17 residues. DNA for the CDR3: TGTGCCAGCAGTTTCCTAGCGGGAGGGCCCGGTACAGATACGCAGTATTTT. As protein: CASSFLAGGPGTDTQYF.

V is TRBV3-1 (or the pseudogene TRBV3-2) and J is TRBJ1-2; 7 bases are shared with TRBD1. The junction had 6 bases not matched to a gene; V was cut back by 1 base and J by 4 bases. The CDR3 sequence is 15 residues long. CDR1 is LGHDT and CDR2 is YNNKEL in the germline V gene (reference sequence). This chain's CDR3 is CASSQGGGDIYGYTF. DNA for the CDR3: TGTGCCAGCAGCCAAGGAGGGGGCGATATCTATGGCTACACCTTC.